Listed below are T cell receptor beta chains from one sample, sequenced in a study of cytomegalovirus exposure and HLA in healthy donors. TCRdb's copy holds only in-frame clones and misses some; the assay was immunoSEQ multiplex PCR. The table lists approximately 59,000 clones, approximately 67% of them singletons. Sequencing was done on a sample of PBMCs. Receptors originate from a young man in good health and CMV-seronegative. Both conserved end residues are part of each CDR3. D genes are given only for firm matches. Clone size is shown for a subset of rows, as once, few, many or a class of expanded clone.

v_gene: TRBV7-7
j_gene: TRBJ2-5
abundance: -
d_gene: -
CDR3nt: TGTGCCAGCAGCTCTACGAGGGTCGAGACCCAGTACTTC
CDR3aa: CASSSTRVETQYF

v_gene: TRBV5-4
j_gene: TRBJ2-5
abundance: -
d_gene: -
CDR3nt: TGTGCCAGCAGGCCGGGGAGTCAAGAGACCCAGTACTTC
CDR3aa: CASRPGSQETQYF

v_gene: TRBV7-9
j_gene: TRBJ2-7
abundance: -
d_gene: TRBD2
CDR3nt: TGTGCCAGCAGCTTAATCACTAGCGGGGGGTGGCAGTACTTC
CDR3aa: CASSLITSGGWQYF

v_gene: TRBV18
j_gene: TRBJ1-6
abundance: -
d_gene: TRBD1
CDR3nt: TGTGCCAGCTCGCGGGACAGAGAGAATTCACCCCTCCACTTT
CDR3aa: CASSRDRENSPLHF

v_gene: TRBV7-9
j_gene: TRBJ2-5
abundance: -
d_gene: TRBD1
CDR3nt: TGTGCCAGCAGCTTTGGGACAGTCCAAGAGACCCAGTACTTC
CDR3aa: CASSFGTVQETQYF

v_gene: TRBV30
j_gene: TRBJ2-7
abundance: -
d_gene: TRBD2
CDR3nt: TGTGCCTGGAGTCCGGGAGGGTACGAGCAGTACTTC
CDR3aa: CAWSPGGYEQYF

v_gene: TRBV23-1
j_gene: TRBJ2-5
abundance: -
d_gene: TRBD2
CDR3nt: TGCGCCAGCACTGAGACTAGCGGGGGCCAAGAGACCCAGTACTTC
CDR3aa: CASTETSGGQETQYF

v_gene: TRBV5-6
j_gene: TRBJ2-2
abundance: -
d_gene: TRBD1
CDR3nt: TGTGCCAGCAGCTTACCGGGACAGGGTCCCCCAACAAACACCGGGGAGCTGTTTTTT
CDR3aa: CASSLPGQGPPTNTGELFF

v_gene: TRBV25-1
j_gene: TRBJ2-1
abundance: few
d_gene: -
CDR3nt: TGTGCCAGCAGTGAACACAGGGCTTGGTTCTTC
CDR3aa: CASSEHRAWFF

v_gene: TRBV6-6
j_gene: TRBJ2-7
abundance: -
d_gene: TRBD1
CDR3nt: TGTGCCAGCAGTTACAGGTTCACAGGGGGCTTAGACGAGCAGTACTTC
CDR3aa: CASSYRFTGGLDEQYF

v_gene: TRBV5-4
j_gene: TRBJ2-2
abundance: few
d_gene: -
CDR3nt: TGTGCCAGCAGCTTGGTCTATGGGGAGCTGTTTTTT
CDR3aa: CASSLVYGELFF

v_gene: TRBV4-1
j_gene: TRBJ2-7
abundance: -
d_gene: -
CDR3nt: TGCGCCAGCAGCCAACGTCCCGAGGGTGGCGAGCAGTACTTC
CDR3aa: CASSQRPEGGEQYF

v_gene: TRBV7-6
j_gene: TRBJ2-7
abundance: few
d_gene: TRBD2
CDR3nt: TGTGCCAGCAGTTTAGGCCATGGGACTAGCGGGGGAAGCTCCTACGAGCAGTACTTC
CDR3aa: CASSLGHGTSGGSSYEQYF

v_gene: TRBV14
j_gene: TRBJ2-1
abundance: -
d_gene: TRBD2
CDR3nt: TGTGCCAGCAGCCAATGGAGCGGGAACTACAATGAGCAGTTCTTC
CDR3aa: CASSQWSGNYNEQFF

v_gene: TRBV28
j_gene: TRBJ1-1
abundance: -
d_gene: -
CDR3nt: TGTGCCAGCAGGCCGGATCGGCGGGGCACTGAAGCTTTCTTT
CDR3aa: CASRPDRRGTEAFF

v_gene: TRBV7-9
j_gene: TRBJ2-7
abundance: -
d_gene: TRBD1
CDR3nt: TGTGCCAGCAGCTCAGAGACAGGGATCTACGAGCAGTACTTC
CDR3aa: CASSSETGIYEQYF

v_gene: TRBV7-7
j_gene: TRBJ2-2
abundance: -
d_gene: -
CDR3nt: TGTGCCAGCAGCTCTACCGGGCCAGGGGTAACCGGGGAGCTGTTTTTT
CDR3aa: CASSSTGPGVTGELFF

v_gene: TRBV15
j_gene: TRBJ2-5
abundance: -
d_gene: -
CDR3nt: TGTGCCACCAGCAGAGCCGGGACTTTACAAGAGACCCAGTACTTC
CDR3aa: CATSRAGTLQETQYF

v_gene: TRBV5-1
j_gene: TRBJ2-1
abundance: -
d_gene: -
CDR3nt: TGCGCCAGCACCCGGGACTCGTACAATGAGCAGTTCTTC
CDR3aa: CASTRDSYNEQFF

v_gene: TRBV28
j_gene: TRBJ2-7
abundance: -
d_gene: -
CDR3nt: TGTGCCAGCAGTCCCCTTTTTTCTGAGGCCTACGAGCAGTACTTC
CDR3aa: CASSPLFSEAYEQYF

v_gene: TRBV19
j_gene: TRBJ1-5
abundance: -
d_gene: -
CDR3nt: TGTGCCAGTACCGCCGGGGGTTATAGCAATCAGCCCCAGCATTTT
CDR3aa: CASTAGGYSNQPQHF

v_gene: TRBV12-5
j_gene: TRBJ2-2
abundance: few
d_gene: TRBD1
CDR3nt: TGTGCTAGCCGATCCGGGACAGTGAACACCGGGGAGCTGTTTTTT
CDR3aa: CASRSGTVNTGELFF

v_gene: TRBV2
j_gene: TRBJ1-6
abundance: -
d_gene: -
CDR3nt: TGTGCCAGCAGTGAAGCGAGCCGGGGTTTGGGATCACCCCTCCACTTT
CDR3aa: CASSEASRGLGSPLHF

v_gene: TRBV5-8
j_gene: TRBJ1-6
abundance: -
d_gene: TRBD1
CDR3nt: TGTGCCAGCAGCTTGTCGGGACAGGGAACCCCAAATTCACCCCTCCACTTT
CDR3aa: CASSLSGQGTPNSPLHF

v_gene: TRBV4-2
j_gene: TRBJ2-5
abundance: -
d_gene: -
CDR3nt: TGTGCCAGCAGCCAAGGGGGGGGCTTTATTGAAACCCAGTACTTC
CDR3aa: CASSQGGGFIETQYF

v_gene: TRBV25-1
j_gene: TRBJ2-5
abundance: once
d_gene: -
CDR3nt: TGTGCCAGCAGCGACCCGGGGAGGGAGACCCAGTACTTC
CDR3aa: CASSDPGRETQYF

v_gene: TRBV27
j_gene: TRBJ1-1
abundance: once
d_gene: TRBD1
CDR3nt: TGTGCCAGCAGTGTCGGGAGGGGGCAAGCTTTCTTT
CDR3aa: CASSVGRGQAFF

v_gene: TRBV5-1
j_gene: TRBJ1-4
abundance: once
d_gene: TRBD1
CDR3nt: TGCGCCAGCAGCTTGCTTTCGGGACAGGGGGCGAAACTGTTTTTT
CDR3aa: CASSLLSGQGAKLFF

v_gene: TRBV29-1
j_gene: TRBJ2-2
abundance: -
d_gene: TRBD2
CDR3nt: TGCAGCGTTGCCACTAGCGGGGGGGCCGCCGGGGAGCTGTTTTTT
CDR3aa: CSVATSGGAAGELFF

v_gene: TRBV30
j_gene: TRBJ2-7
abundance: few
d_gene: -
CDR3nt: TGTGCCTGGACGGGGATTAGCTCCTACGAGCAGTACTTC
CDR3aa: CAWTGISSYEQYF

v_gene: TRBV25-1
j_gene: TRBJ1-4
abundance: -
d_gene: TRBD1
CDR3nt: TGTGCCAGCAGTGAATTCGGCAGGGGGACGAATGAAAAACTGTTTTTT
CDR3aa: CASSEFGRGTNEKLFF

v_gene: TRBV27
j_gene: TRBJ2-5
abundance: -
d_gene: -
CDR3nt: TGTGCCAGCAGGGGAGGACGGTCCCAAGAGACCCAGTACTTC
CDR3aa: CASRGGRSQETQYF

v_gene: TRBV6-1
j_gene: TRBJ2-5
abundance: -
d_gene: -
CDR3nt: TGTGCCAGCAGTGAAATGGGGGGACAGCAAGAGACCCAGTACTTC
CDR3aa: CASSEMGGQQETQYF

v_gene: TRBV7-9
j_gene: TRBJ2-7
abundance: -
d_gene: -
CDR3nt: TGTGCCAGCAGCCAACAGGGACACGAGCAGTACTTC
CDR3aa: CASSQQGHEQYF

v_gene: TRBV9
j_gene: TRBJ1-2
abundance: once
d_gene: -
CDR3nt: TGTGCCAGCAGCGTAGTCCAGTCGCCCTACTATGGCTACACCTTC
CDR3aa: CASSVVQSPYYGYTF

v_gene: TRBV29-1
j_gene: TRBJ2-1
abundance: -
d_gene: -
CDR3nt: TGCAGCGTTAAGGCGGGTCTAGAAAATTCCAATGTTATGTTCTTC
CDR3aa: CSVKAGLENSNVMFF

v_gene: TRBV6-1
j_gene: TRBJ1-5
abundance: -
d_gene: -
CDR3nt: TGTGCCAGCAGTGAGCGGGGGGATAGCAATCAGCCCCAGCATTTT
CDR3aa: CASSERGDSNQPQHF

v_gene: TRBV5-4
j_gene: TRBJ1-1
abundance: -
d_gene: TRBD1
CDR3nt: TGTGCCAGCAGCCCAAGGACAGGCCACGGCACTGAAGCTTTCTTT
CDR3aa: CASSPRTGHGTEAFF

v_gene: TRBV5-4
j_gene: TRBJ2-2
abundance: few
d_gene: -
CDR3nt: TGTGCCAGCAGCATACAGGGCACCGGGGAGCTGTTTTTT
CDR3aa: CASSIQGTGELFF

v_gene: TRBV9
j_gene: TRBJ2-7
abundance: -
d_gene: -
CDR3nt: TGTGCCAGCAGCGTTAATCAGGGGCCTTCCCACGAGCAGTACTTC
CDR3aa: CASSVNQGPSHEQYF

v_gene: TRBV7-2
j_gene: TRBJ2-2
abundance: -
d_gene: -
CDR3nt: TGTGCCAGCAGCTTAGATATGGCCCCGGGGAGGGAGCTGTTTTTT
CDR3aa: CASSLDMAPGRELFF

v_gene: TRBV29-1
j_gene: TRBJ1-2
abundance: few
d_gene: -
CDR3nt: TGCAGCGTTGATGGGGCAGGGTTCAGTGGCTACACCTTC
CDR3aa: CSVDGAGFSGYTF

v_gene: TRBV6-1
j_gene: TRBJ2-7
abundance: -
d_gene: -
CDR3nt: TGTGCCACCTTCAGATCTCCTGGTCCCTACGAGCAGTACTTC
CDR3aa: CATFRSPGPYEQYF

v_gene: TRBV2
j_gene: TRBJ1-2
abundance: few
d_gene: -
CDR3nt: TGTGCCAGCAGTTTGCAGGGTACCTATGGCTACACCTTC
CDR3aa: CASSLQGTYGYTF

v_gene: TRBV9
j_gene: TRBJ2-1
abundance: -
d_gene: -
CDR3nt: TGTGCCAGCAGCGGTGGCGGGGCGGGGGAGCAGTTCTTC
CDR3aa: CASSGGGAGEQFF

v_gene: TRBV6-4
j_gene: TRBJ2-3
abundance: -
d_gene: TRBD1
CDR3nt: TGTGCCAGCAGTATGACAGGGGGCACAGATACGCAGTATTTT
CDR3aa: CASSMTGGTDTQYF